This T cell receptor beta chain originates from a study of blood T cell repertoires in COVID-19. Study-level background: Sources were T cells, B-cell-depleted T cells, or PBMCs; the material itself was cDNA or gDNA.

Some clones are missing from TCRdb's copy, which holds only in-frame ones; the method was immunoSEQ multiplex PCR. The data show 80,000 to 95,000 clones, with around 90% seen just once and 3% held by the top ten. V dropped 1 base and J dropped 6 bases, with 15 bases sitting between them. The CDR3 contains 15 residues. Germline CDR1 reads LNHNV; CDR2 reads YYDKDF (reference sequence). The sequence was collected from a woman aged 50 to 65 with active or convalescent COVID-19. The sequenced sample was peripheral blood. The V gene is TRBV15, the J gene TRBJ1-1; D remains unclear. The CDR3 DNA is TGTGCCACCAGCAGAGCGGGAGGAGTTGGGGCTGAAGCTTTCTTT. This codes for CATSRAGGVGAEAFF.